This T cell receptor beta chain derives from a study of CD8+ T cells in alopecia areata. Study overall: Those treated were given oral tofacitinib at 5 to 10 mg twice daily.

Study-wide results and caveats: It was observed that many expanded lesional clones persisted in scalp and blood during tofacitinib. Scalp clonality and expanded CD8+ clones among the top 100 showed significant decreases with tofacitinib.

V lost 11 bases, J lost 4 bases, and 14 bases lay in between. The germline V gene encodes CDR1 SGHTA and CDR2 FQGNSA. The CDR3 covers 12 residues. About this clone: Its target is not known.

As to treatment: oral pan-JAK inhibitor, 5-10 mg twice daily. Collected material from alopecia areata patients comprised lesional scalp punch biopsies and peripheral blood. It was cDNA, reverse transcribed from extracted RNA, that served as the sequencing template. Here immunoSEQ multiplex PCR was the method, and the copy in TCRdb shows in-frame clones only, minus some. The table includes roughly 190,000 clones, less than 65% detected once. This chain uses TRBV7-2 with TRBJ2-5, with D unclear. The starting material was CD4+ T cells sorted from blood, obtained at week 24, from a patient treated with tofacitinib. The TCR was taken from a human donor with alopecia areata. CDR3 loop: CASKGRTETQYF. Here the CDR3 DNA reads TGTGCCTCCAAGGGCAGAACAGAGACCCAGTACTTC.